The subject of this entry is one T cell receptor (beta chain). Its antigen is undetermined. This entry belongs to a study of CD8 T cells in ankylosing spondylitis. Whole-study results and caveats: A motif in TCR beta, a set of eight or nine highly homologous variants, appeared characteristic of ankylosing spondylitis blood. Within matched ankylosing spondylitis synovial fluid, disease-linked clones were reportedly significantly enriched. CD8+ by phenotype, disease-linked clones were relatively rare in peripheral blood. Past studies reported some motif variants in reactive arthritis synovial fluid and blood.

The V and J ends lost 3 bases and 0 bases respectively, with 12 bases between them. The germline V gene has CDR1 SGHNT and CDR2 YENEEA. There are 15 residues in the CDR3. The authors made TCR beta libraries by quantitative 5'-RACE with molecular barcodes. TCRdb used MiXCR to reprocess the 5' RACE reads, holding one entry per CDR3 protein. The sample shows fewer than 400,000 distinct CDR3 sequences, more than 20% of them seen only once. This TCR came from a male donor with ankylosing spondylitis. The sample consisted of blood, either unsorted or a sorted T cell fraction (not recorded which). The chain recombines TRBV11-3 with TRBJ2-7; tentatively, D is TRBD1 (6 bases). The CDR3 reads CASSFGQPDSYEQYF. CDR3 coding DNA: TGTGCCAGCAGCTTTGGACAGCCAGACTCCTACGAGCAGTACTTC.